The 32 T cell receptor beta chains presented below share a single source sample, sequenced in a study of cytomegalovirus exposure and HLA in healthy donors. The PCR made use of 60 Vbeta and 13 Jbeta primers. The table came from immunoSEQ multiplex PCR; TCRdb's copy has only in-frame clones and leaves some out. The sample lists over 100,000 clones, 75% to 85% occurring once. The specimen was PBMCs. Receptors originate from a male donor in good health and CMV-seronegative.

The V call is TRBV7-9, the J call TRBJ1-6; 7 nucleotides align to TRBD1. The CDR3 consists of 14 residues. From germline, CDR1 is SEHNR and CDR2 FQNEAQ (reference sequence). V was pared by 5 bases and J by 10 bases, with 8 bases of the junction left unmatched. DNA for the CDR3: TGTGCCAGCAGCCTTGACAGGGACGGATCACCCCTCCACTTT. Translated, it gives CASSLDRDGSPLHF.

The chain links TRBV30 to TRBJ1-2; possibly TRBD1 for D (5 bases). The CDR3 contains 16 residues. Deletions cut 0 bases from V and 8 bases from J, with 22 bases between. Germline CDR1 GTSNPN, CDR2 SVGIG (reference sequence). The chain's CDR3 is CAWSVRLVGGRGGYTF. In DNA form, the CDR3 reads TGTGCCTGGAGTGTACGGTTGGTTGGAGGGAGGGGCGGCTACACCTTC.

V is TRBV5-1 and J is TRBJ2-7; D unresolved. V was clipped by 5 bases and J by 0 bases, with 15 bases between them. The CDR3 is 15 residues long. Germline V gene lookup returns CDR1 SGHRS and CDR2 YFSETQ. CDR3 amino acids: CASRPTGVSSYEQYF. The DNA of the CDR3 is TGCGCCAGCAGGCCGACTGGCGTCTCCTCCTACGAGCAGTACTTC.

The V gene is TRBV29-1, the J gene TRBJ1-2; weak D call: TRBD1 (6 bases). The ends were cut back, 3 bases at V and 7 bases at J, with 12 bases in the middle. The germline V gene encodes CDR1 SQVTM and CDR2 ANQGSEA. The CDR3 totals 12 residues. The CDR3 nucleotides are TGCAGCGTTGATCTGGGGGCGCGTGGCTACACCTTC. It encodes CSVDLGARGYTF. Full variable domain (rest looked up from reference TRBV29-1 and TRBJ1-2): SAVISQKPSRDICQRGTSLTIQCQVDSQVTMMFWYRQQPGQSLTLIATANQGSEATYESGFVIDKFPISRPNLTFSTLTVSNMSPEDSSIYLCSVDLGARGYTFGSGTRLTVV.

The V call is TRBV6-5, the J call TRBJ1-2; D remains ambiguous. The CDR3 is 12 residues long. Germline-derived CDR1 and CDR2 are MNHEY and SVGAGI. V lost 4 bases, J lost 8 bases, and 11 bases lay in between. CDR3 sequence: CASSSGPGGYTF. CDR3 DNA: TGTGCCAGCAGTTCCGGCCCGGGGGGCTACACCTTC.

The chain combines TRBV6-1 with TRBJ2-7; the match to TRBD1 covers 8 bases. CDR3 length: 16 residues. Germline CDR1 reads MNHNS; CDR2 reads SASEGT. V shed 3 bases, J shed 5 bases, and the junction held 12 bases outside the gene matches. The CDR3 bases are TGTGCCAGCAGTGACCTACGGCAGGGGGCGACGGACGAGCAGTACTTC. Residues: CASSDLRQGATDEQYF.

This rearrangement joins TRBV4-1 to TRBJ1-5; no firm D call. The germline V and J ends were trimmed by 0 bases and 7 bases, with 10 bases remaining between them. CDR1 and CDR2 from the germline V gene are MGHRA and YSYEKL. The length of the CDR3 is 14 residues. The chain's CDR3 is CASSQDAVGQPQHF. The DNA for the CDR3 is TGCGCCAGCAGCCAAGATGCCGTTGGCCAGCCCCAGCATTTT.

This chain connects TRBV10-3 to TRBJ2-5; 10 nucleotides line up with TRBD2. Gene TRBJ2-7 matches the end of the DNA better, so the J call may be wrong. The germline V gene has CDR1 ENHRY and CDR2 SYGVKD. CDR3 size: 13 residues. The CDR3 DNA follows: TGTGCCATCGGTGGACTAGCGGCAAACGAGCAGTACTTC. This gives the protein CAIGGLAANEQYF.

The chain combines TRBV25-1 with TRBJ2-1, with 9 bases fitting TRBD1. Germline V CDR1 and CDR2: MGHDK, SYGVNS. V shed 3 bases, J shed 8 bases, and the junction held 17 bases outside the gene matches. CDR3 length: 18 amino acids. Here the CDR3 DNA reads TGTGCCAGCAGTGACCCCTTTGGGATGCCTGACAGGGGGGATGAGCAGTTCTTC. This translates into CASSDPFGMPDRGDEQFF. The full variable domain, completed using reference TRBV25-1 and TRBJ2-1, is EADIYQTPRYLVIGTGKKITLECSQTMGHDKMYWYQQDPGMELHLIHYSYGVNSTEKGDLSSESTVSRIRTEHFPLTLESARPSHTSQYLCASSDPFGMPDRGDEQFFGPGTRLTVL.

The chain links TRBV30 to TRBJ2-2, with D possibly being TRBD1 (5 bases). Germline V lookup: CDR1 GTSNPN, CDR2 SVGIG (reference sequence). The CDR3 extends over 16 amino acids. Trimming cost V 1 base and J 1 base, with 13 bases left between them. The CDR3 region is CAWSGFVDKNTGELFF. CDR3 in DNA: TGTGCCTGGAGTGGCTTTGTGGACAAGAACACCGGGGAGCTGTTTTTT.

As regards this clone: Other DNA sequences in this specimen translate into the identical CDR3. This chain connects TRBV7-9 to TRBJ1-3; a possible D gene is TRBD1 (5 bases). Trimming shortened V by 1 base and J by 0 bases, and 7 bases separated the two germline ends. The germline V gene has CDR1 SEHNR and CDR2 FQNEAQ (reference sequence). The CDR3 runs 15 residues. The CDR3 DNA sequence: TGTGCCAGCAGCTTAGGACAGAGCTCTGGAAACACCATATATTTT. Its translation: CASSLGQSSGNTIYF.

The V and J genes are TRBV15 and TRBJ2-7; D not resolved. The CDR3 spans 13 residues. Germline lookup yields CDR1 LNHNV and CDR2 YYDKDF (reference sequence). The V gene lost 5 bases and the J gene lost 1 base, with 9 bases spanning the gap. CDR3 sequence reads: CATSADWSYEQYF. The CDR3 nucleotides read TGTGCCACCAGCGCAGACTGGTCCTACGAGCAGTACTTC.

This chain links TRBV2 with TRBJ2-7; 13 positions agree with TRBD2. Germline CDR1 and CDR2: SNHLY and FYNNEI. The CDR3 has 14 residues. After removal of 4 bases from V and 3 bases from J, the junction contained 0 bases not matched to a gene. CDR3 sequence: CASSGTSGGYEQYF. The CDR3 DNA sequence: TGTGCCAGCAGTGGGACTAGCGGGGGCTACGAGCAGTACTTC.

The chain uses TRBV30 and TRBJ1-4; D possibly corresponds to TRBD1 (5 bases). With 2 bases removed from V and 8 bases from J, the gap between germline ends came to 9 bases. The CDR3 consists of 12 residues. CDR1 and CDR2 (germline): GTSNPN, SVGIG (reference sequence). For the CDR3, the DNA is TGTGCCTGGAGTAGGCAGGGAGAAAAACTGTTTTTT. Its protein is CAWSRQGEKLFF. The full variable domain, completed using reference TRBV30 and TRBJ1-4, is SQTIHQWPATLVQPVGSPLSLECTVEGTSNPNLYWYRQAAGRGLQLLFYSVGIGQISSEVPQNLSASRPQDRQFILSSKKLLLSDSGFYLCAWSRQGEKLFFGSGTQLSVL.

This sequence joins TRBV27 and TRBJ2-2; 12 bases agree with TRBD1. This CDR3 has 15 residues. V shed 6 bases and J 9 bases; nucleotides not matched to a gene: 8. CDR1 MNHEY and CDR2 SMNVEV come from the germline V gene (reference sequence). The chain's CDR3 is CASSVPGTGGWELFF. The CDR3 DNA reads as TGTGCCAGCAGCGTTCCCGGGACAGGGGGCTGGGAGCTGTTTTTT.

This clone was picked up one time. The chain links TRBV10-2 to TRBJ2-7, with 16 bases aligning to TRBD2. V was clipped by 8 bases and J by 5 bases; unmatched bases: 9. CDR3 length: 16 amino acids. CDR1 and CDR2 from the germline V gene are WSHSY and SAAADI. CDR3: CASRGLAGGSFNEQYF. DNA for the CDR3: TGCGCCAGCCGGGGACTAGCGGGGGGGAGTTTCAACGAGCAGTACTTC.

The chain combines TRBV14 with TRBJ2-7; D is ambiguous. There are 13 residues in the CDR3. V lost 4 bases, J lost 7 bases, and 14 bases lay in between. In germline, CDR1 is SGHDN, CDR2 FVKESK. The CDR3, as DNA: TGTGCCAGCAGCCTGAGGCCTTCTGAAGAGCAGTACTTC. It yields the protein CASSLRPSEEQYF.

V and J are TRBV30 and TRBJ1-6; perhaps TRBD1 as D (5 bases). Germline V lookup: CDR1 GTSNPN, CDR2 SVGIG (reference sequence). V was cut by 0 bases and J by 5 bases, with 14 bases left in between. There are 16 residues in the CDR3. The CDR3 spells CAWSVRPGGDNSPLHF. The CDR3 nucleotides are TGTGCCTGGAGTGTAAGGCCTGGGGGGGATAATTCACCCCTCCACTTT.

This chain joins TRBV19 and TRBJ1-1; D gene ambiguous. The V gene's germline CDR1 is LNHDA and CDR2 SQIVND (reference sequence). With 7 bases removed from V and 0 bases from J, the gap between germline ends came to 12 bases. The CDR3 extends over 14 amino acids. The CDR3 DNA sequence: TGTGCCAGTACCATCGCTAGGTTGAACACTGAAGCTTTCTTT. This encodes CASTIARLNTEAFF.

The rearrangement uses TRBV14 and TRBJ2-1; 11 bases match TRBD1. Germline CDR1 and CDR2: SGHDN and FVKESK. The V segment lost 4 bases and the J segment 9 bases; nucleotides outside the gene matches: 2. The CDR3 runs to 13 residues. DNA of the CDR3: TGTGCCAGCAGCCCTGGGACAGGGGGTGAGCAGTTCTTC. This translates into CASSPGTGGEQFF.

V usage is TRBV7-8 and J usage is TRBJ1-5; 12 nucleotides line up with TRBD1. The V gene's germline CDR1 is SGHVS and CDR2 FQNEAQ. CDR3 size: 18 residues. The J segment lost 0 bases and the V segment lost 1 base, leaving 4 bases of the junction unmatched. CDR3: CASSLGDRGPYSNQPQHF. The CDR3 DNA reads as TGTGCCAGCAGCTTAGGGGACAGGGGGCCATATAGCAATCAGCCCCAGCATTTT.

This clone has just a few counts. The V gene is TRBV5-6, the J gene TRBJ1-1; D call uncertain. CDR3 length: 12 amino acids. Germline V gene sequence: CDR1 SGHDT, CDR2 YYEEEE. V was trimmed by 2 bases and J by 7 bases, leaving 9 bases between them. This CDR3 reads CASSFQAYEAFF. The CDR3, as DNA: TGTGCCAGCAGCTTCCAGGCCTATGAAGCTTTCTTT.

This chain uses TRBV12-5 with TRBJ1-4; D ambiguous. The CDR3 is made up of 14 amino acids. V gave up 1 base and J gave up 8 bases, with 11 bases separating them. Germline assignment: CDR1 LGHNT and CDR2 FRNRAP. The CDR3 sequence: CASGLAMLGEKLFF. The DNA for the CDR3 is TGTGCTAGTGGTTTGGCTATGCTCGGGGAAAAACTGTTTTTT.

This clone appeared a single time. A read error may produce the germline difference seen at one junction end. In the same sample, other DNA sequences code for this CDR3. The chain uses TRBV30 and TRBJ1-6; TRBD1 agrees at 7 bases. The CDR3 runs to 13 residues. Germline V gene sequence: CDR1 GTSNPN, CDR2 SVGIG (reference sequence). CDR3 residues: CARRDSRNSPLHF. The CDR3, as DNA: TGTGCCCGGAGGGACAGCCGGAATTCACCCCTCCACTTT.

CDR3 DNA sequence: TGTGCCAGCAGCACCTTACAGGCCAAAAACATTCAGTACTTC. Protein sequence: CASSTLQAKNIQYF. This rearrangement joins TRBV7-2 to TRBJ2-4; the D is unclear. V was trimmed by 5 bases and J by 1 base, leaving 9 bases between them. Per the germline V gene, CDR1 is SGHTA and CDR2 is FQGNSA. CDR3 length: 14 amino acids.

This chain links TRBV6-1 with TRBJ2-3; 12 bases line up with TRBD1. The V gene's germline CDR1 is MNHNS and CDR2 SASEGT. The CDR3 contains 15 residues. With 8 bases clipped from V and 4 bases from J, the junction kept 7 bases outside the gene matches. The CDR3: CASGSRDRGPDTQYF. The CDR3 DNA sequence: TGTGCCAGCGGTTCCCGGGACAGGGGGCCAGATACGCAGTATTTT.

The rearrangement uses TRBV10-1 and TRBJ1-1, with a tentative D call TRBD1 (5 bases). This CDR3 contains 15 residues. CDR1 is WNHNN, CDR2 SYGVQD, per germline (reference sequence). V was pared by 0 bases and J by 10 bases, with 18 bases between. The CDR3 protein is CASSESEGRGSAAFF. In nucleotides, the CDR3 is TGCGCCAGCAGTGAGTCGGAGGGGCGAGGATCTGCAGCTTTCTTT.

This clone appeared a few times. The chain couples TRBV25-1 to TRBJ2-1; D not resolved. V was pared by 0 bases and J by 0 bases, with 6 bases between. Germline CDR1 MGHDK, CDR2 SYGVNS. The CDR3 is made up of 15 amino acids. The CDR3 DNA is TGTGCCAGCAGTGAATATACTCACTCCTACAATGAGCAGTTCTTC. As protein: CASSEYTHSYNEQFF. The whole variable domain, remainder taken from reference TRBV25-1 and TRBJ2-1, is EADIYQTPRYLVIGTGKKITLECSQTMGHDKMYWYQQDPGMELHLIHYSYGVNSTEKGDLSSESTVSRIRTEHFPLTLESARPSHTSQYLCASSEYTHSYNEQFFGPGTRLTVL.

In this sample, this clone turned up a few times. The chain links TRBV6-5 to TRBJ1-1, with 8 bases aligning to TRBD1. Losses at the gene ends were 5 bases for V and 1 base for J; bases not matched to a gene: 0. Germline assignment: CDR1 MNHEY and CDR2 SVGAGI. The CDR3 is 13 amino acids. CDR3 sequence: CASSGQGNTEAFF. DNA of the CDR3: TGTGCCAGCAGTGGACAGGGGAACACTGAAGCTTTCTTT.

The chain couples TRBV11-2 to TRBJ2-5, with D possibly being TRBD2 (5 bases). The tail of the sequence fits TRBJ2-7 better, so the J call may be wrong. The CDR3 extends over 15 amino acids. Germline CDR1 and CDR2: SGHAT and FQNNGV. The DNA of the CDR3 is TGTGCCAGCAGCTTAACGGCGGGTGGCCAATACGAGCAGTACTTC. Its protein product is CASSLTAGGQYEQYF.

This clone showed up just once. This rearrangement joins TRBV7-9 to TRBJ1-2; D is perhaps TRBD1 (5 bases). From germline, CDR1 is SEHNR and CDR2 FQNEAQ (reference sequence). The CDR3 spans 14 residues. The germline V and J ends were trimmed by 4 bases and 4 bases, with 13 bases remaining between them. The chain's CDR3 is CASSYSGGGYGYTF. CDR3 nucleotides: TGTGCCAGCAGCTATAGTGGGGGGGGCTATGGCTACACCTTC.

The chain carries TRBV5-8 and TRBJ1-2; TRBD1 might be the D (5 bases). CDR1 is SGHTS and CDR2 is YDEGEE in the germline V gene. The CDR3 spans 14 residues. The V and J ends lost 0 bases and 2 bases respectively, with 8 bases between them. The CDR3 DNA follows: TGTGCCAGCAGCTTGGACAGGATGAACTATGGCTACACCTTC. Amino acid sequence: CASSLDRMNYGYTF.